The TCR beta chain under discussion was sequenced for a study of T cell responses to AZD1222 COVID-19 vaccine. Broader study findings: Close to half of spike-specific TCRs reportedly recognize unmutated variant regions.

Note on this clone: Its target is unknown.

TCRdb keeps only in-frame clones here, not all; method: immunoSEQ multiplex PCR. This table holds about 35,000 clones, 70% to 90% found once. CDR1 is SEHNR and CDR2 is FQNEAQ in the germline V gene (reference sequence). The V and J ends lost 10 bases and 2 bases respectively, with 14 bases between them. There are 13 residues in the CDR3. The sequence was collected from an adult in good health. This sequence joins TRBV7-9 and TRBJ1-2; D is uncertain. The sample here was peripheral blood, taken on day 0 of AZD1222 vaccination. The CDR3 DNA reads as TGTGCCACCTCACTTGGACGGAACTATGGCTACACCTTC. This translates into CATSLGRNYGYTF.